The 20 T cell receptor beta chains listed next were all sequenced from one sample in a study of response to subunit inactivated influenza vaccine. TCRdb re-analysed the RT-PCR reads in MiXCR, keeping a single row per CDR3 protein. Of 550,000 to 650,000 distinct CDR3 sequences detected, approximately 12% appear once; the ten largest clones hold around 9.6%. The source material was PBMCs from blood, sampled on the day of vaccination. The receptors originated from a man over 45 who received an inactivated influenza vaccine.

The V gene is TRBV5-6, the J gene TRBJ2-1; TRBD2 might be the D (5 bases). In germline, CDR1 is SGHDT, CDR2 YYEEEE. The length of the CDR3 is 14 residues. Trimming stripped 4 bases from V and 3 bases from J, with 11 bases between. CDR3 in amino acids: CASSALAGYNEQFF. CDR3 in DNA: TGTGCCAGCAGCGCCCTAGCTGGCTACAATGAGCAGTTCTTC. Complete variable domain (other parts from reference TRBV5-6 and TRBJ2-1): DAGVTQSPTHLIKTRGQQVTLRCSPKSGHDTVSWYQQALGQGPQFIFQYYEEEERQRGNFPDRFSGHQFPNYSSELNVNALLLGDSALYLCASSALAGYNEQFFGPGTRLTVL.

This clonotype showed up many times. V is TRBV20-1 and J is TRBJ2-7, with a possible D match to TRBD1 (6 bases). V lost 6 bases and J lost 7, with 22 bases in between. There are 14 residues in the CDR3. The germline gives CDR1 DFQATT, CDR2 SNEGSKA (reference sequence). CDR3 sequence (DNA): TGCAGTGCAACCCCCCCGGGACATTCCGAAGAGCAGTACTTC. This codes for CSATPPGHSEEQYF.

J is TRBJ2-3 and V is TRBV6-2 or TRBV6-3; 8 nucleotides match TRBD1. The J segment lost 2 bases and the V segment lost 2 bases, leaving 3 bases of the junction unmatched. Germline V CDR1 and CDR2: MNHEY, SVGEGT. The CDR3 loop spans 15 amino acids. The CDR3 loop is CASSYDQGATDTQYF. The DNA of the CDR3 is TGTGCCAGCAGTTACGATCAGGGGGCCACAGATACGCAGTATTTT.

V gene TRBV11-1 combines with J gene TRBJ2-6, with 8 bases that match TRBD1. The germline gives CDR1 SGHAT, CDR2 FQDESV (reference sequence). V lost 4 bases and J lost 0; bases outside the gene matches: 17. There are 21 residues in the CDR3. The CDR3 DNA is TGTGCCAGCAGCTCGGCATTGGGACAGGCGCTCTTAAACTCTGGGGCCAACGTCCTGACTTTC. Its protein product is CASSSALGQALLNSGANVLTF. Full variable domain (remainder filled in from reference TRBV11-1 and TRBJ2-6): EAEVAQSPRYKITEKSQAVAFWCDPISGHATLYWYRQILGQGPELLVQFQDESVVDDSQLPKDRFSAERLKGVDSTLKIQPAELGDSAMYLCASSSALGQALLNSGANVLTFGAGSRLTVL.

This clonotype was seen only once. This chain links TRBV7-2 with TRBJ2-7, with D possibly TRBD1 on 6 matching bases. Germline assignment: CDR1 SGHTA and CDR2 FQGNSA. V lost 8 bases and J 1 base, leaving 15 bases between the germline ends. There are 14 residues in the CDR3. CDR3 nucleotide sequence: TGTGCCAGCGGATCCGGGACAACTTCCTACGAGCAGTACTTC. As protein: CASGSGTTSYEQYF.

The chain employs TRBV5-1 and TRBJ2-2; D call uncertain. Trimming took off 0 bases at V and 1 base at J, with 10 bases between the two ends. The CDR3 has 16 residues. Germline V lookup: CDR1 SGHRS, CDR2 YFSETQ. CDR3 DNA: TGCGCCAGCAGCTTGGCGAGAGCGCTGAACACCGGGGAGCTGTTTTTT. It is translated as CASSLARALNTGELFF.

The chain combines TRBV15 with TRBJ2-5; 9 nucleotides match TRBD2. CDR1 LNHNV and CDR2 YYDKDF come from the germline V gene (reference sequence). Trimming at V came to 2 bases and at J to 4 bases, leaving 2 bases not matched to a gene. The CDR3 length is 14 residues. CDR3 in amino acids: CATSRLAGIETQYF. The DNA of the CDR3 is TGTGCCACCAGCAGACTAGCGGGAATAGAGACCCAGTACTTC.

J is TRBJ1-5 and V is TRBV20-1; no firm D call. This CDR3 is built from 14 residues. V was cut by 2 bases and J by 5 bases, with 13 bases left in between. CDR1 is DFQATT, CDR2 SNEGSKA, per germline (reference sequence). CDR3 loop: CSARMEGYDQPQHF. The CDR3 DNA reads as TGCAGTGCTAGAATGGAAGGGTATGATCAGCCCCAGCATTTT.

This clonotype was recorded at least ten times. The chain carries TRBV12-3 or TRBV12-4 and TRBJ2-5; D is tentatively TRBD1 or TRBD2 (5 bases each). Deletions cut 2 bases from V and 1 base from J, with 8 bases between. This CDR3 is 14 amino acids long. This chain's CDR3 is CASSLRGPQETQYF. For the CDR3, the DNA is TGTGCCAGCAGTTTAAGGGGACCCCAAGAGACCCAGTACTTC.

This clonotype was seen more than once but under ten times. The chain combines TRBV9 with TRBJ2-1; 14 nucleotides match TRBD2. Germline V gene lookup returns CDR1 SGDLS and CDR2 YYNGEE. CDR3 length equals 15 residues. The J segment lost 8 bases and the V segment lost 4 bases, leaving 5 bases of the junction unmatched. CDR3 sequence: CASSLGLAGADEQFF. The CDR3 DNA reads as TGTGCCAGCAGCTTGGGACTAGCGGGAGCCGATGAGCAGTTCTTC. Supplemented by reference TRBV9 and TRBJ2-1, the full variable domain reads DSGVTQTPKHLITATGQRVTLRCSPRSGDLSVYWYQQSLDQGLQFLIQYYNGEERAKGNILERFSAQQFPDLHSELNLSSLELGDSALYFCASSLGLAGADEQFFGPGTRLTVL.

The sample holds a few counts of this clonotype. The CDR3 DNA reads as TGTGCCAGCAGTGGACTAGCGGGGGTTGTTTTCTCCTACGAGCAGTACTTC. It encodes CASSGLAGVVFSYEQYF. This chain joins TRBV6-2 or TRBV6-3 and TRBJ2-7; 13 nucleotides agree with TRBD2. This CDR3 has 17 amino acids. Looked up from germline, CDR1 is MNHEY and CDR2 is SVGEGT. The junction had 7 bases not matched to a gene; V was cut back by 5 bases and J by 0 bases.

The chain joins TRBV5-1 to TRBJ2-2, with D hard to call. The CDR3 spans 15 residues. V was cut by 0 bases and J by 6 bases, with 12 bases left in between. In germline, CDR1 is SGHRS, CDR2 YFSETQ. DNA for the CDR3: TGCGCCAGCAGCTTGGCCCGGGCCGCCTCCGGGGAGCTGTTTTTT. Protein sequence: CASSLARAASGELFF.

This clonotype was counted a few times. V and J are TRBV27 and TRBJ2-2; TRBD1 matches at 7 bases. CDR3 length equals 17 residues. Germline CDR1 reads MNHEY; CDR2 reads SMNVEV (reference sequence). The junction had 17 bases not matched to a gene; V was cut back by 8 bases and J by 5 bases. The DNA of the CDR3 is TGTGCCAGCGGCCCTAACGACAGGGTGGTTCCTACCGGGGAGCTGTTTTTT. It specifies CASGPNDRVVPTGELFF.

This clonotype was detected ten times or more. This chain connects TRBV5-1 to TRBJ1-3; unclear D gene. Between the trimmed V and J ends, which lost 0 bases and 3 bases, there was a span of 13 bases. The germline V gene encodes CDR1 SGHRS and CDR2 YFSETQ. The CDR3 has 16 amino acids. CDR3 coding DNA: TGCGCCAGCAGCTTGGGGCCAGCTTTCTATGGAAACACCATATATTTT. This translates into CASSLGPAFYGNTIYF.

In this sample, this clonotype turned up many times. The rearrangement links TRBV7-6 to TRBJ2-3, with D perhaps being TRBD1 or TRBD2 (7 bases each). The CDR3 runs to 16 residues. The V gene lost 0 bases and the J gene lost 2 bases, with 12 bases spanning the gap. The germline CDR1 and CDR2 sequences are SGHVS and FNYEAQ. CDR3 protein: CASSLARGGSTDTQYF. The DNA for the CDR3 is TGTGCCAGCAGCTTAGCCAGGGGGGGTTCCACAGATACGCAGTATTTT.

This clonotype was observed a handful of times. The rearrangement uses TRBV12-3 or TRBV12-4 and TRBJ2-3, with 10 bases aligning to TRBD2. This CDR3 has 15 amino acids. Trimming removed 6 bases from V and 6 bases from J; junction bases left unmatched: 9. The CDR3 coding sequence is TGTGCCAGCAGCACACTAGCGGGAATAGGGGATACGCAGTATTTT. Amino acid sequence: CASSTLAGIGDTQYF.

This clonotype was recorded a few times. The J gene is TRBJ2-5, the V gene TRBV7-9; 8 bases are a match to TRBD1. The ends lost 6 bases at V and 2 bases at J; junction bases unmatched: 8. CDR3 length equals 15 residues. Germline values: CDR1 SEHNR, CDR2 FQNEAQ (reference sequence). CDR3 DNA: TGTGCCAGCAGTCTGGACAGGGTGAGACAAGAGACCCAGTACTTC. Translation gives CASSLDRVRQETQYF. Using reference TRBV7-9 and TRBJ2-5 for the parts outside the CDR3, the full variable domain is DTGVSQNPRHKITKRGQNVTFRCDPISEHNRLYWYRQTLGQGPEFLTYFQNEAQLEKSRLLSDRFSAERPKGSFSTLEIQRTEQGDSAMYLCASSLDRVRQETQYFGPGTRLLVL.

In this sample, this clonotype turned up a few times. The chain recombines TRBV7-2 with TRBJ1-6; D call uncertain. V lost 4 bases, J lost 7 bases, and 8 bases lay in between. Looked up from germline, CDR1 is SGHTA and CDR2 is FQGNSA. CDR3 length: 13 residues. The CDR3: CASSSGRNSPLHF. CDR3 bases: TGTGCCAGCAGCTCCGGACGGAATTCACCCCTCCACTTT.

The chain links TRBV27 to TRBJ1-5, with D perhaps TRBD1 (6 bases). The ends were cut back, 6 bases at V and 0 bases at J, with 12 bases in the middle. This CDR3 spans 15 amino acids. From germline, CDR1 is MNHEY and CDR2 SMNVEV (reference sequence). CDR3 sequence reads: CASRTGVNSNQPQHF. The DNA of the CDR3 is TGTGCCAGCAGGACAGGAGTAAATAGCAATCAGCCCCAGCATTTT.

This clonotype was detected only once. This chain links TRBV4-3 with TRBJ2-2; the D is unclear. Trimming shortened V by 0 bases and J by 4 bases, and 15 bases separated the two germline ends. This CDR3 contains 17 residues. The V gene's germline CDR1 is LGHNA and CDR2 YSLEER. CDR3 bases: TGCGCCAGCAGCCAAGATCGATCGGACCCGAGCACCGGGGAGCTGTTTTTT. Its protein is CASSQDRSDPSTGELFF.